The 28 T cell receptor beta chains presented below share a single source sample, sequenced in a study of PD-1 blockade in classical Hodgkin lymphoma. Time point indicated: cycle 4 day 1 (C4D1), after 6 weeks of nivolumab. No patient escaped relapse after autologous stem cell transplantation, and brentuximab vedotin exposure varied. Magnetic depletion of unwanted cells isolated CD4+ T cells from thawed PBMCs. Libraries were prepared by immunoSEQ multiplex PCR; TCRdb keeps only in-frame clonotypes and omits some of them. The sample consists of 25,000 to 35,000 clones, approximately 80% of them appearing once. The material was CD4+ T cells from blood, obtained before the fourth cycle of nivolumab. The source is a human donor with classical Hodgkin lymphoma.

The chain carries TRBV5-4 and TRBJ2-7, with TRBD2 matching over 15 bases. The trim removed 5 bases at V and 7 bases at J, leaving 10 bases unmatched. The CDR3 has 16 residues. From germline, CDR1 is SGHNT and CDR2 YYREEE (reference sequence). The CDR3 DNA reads TGTGCCAGCAGGACCGGGGGACTAGCGGGGGGAGGGGAGCAGTACTTC. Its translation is CASRTGGLAGGGEQYF.

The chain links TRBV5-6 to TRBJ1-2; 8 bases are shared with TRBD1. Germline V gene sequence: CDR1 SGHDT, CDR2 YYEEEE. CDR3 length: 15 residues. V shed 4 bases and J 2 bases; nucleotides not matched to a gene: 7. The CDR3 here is CASSARQGQNYGYTF. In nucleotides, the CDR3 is TGTGCCAGCAGCGCCCGACAGGGGCAGAACTATGGCTACACCTTC. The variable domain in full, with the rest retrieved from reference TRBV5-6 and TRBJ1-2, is DAGVTQSPTHLIKTRGQQVTLRCSPKSGHDTVSWYQQALGQGPQFIFQYYEEEERQRGNFPDRFSGHQFPNYSSELNVNALLLGDSALYLCASSARQGQNYGYTFGSGTRLTVV.

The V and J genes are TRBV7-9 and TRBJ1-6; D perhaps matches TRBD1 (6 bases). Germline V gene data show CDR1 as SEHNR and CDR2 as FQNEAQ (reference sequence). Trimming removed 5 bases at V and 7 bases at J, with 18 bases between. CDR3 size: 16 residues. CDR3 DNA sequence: TGTGCCAGCAGCGCCACAGGGCAACCCGCCAATTCACCCCTCCACTTT. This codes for CASSATGQPANSPLHF.

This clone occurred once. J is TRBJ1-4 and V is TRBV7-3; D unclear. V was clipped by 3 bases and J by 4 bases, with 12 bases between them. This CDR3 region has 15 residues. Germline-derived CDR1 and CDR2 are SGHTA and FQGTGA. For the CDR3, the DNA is TGTGCCAGCAGCTTGGTGGGTTCCCATAATGAAAAACTGTTTTTT. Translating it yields CASSLVGSHNEKLFF.

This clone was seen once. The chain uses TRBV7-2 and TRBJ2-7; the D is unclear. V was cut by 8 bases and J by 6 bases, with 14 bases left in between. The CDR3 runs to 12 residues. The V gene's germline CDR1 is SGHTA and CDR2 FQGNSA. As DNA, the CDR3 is TGTGCCAGCTGTCTGGGTTTCGCCGAGCAGTACTTC. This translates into CASCLGFAEQYF.

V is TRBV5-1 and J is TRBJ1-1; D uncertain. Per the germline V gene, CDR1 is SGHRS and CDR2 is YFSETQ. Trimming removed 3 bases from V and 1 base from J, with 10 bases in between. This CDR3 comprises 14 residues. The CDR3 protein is CASSSQGPNTEAFF. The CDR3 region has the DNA TGCGCCAGCAGCTCGCAAGGGCCGAACACTGAAGCTTTCTTT.

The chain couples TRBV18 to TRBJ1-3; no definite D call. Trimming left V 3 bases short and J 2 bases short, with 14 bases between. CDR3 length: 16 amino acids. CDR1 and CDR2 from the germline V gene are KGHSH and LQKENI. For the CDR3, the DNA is TGTGCCAGCTCACCGTTAGAGGTGGCCCCTGGAAACACCATATATTTT. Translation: CASSPLEVAPGNTIYF.

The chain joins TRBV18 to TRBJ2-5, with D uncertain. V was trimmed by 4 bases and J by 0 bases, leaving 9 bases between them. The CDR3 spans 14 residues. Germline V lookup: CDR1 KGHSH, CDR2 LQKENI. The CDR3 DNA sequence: TGTGCCAGCTCACGACGTCTTTACCAAGAGACCCAGTACTTC. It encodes CASSRRLYQETQYF.

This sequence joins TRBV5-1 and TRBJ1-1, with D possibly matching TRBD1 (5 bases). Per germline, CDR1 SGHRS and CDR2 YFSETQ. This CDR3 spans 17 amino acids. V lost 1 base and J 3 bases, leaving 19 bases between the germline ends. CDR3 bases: TGCGCCAGCAGCTTGAGGCGTTGGGTGGGGCGGGACACTGAAGCTTTCTTT. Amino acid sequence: CASSLRRWVGRDTEAFF.

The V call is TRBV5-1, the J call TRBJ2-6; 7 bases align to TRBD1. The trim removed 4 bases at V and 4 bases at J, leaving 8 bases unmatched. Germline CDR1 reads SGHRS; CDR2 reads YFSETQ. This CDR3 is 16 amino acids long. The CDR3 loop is CASSPSTGAGANVLTF. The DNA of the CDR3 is TGCGCCAGCAGCCCCTCAACAGGGGCGGGGGCCAACGTCCTGACTTTC. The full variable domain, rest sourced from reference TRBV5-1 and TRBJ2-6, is KAGVTQTPRYLIKTRGQQVTLSCSPISGHRSVSWYQQTPGQGLQFLFEYFSETQRNKGNFPGRFSGRQFSNSRSEMNVSTLELGDSALYLCASSPSTGAGANVLTFGAGSRLTVL.

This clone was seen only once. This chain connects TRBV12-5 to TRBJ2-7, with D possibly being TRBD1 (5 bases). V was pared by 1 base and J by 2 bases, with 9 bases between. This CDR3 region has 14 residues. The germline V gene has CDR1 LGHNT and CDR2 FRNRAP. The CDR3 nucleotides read TGTGCTAGTGGTTTGGGGGAAGGGGCCTACGAGCAGTACTTC. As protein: CASGLGEGAYEQYF.

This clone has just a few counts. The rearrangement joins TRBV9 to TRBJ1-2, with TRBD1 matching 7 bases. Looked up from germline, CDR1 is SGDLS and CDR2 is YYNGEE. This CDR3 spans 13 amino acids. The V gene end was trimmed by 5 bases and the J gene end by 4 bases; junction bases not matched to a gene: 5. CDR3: CASSRDRSYGYTF. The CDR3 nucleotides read TGTGCCAGCAGTCGGGACAGATCCTATGGCTACACCTTC.

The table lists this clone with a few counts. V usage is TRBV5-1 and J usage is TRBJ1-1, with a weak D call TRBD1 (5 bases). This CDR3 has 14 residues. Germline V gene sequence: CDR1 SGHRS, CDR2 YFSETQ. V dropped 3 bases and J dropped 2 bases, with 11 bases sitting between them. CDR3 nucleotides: TGCGCCAGCAGCTCCCAGGGAGACAACACTGAAGCTTTCTTT. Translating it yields CASSSQGDNTEAFF.

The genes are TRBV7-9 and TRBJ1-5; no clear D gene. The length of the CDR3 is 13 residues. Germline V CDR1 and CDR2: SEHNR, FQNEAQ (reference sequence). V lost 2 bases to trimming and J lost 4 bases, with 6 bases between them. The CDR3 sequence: CASSLLDNQPQHF. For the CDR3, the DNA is TGTGCCAGCAGCTTACTAGATAATCAGCCCCAGCATTTT.

DNA of the CDR3: TGTGCCAGCAGCCCTTGGGACAAACTTAACTATGGCTACACCTTC. This translates into CASSPWDKLNYGYTF. The chain joins TRBV7-9 to TRBJ1-2; maybe TRBD1 (6 bases). The germline gives CDR1 SEHNR, CDR2 FQNEAQ (reference sequence). The V and J ends lost 5 bases and 1 base respectively, with 14 bases between them. The CDR3 runs 15 residues.

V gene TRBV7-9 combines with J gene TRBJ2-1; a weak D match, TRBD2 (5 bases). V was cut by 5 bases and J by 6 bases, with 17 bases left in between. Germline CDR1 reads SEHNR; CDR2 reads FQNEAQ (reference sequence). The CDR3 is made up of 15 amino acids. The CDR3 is CASSPRLRTPNEQFF. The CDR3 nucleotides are TGTGCCAGCAGCCCGCGACTCCGGACTCCCAATGAGCAGTTCTTC.

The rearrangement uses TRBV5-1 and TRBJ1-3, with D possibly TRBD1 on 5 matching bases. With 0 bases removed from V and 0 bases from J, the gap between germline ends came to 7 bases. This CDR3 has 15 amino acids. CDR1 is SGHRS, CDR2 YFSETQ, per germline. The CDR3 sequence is CASSLVGDSGNTIYF. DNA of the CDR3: TGCGCCAGCAGCTTGGTGGGGGACTCTGGAAACACCATATATTTT.

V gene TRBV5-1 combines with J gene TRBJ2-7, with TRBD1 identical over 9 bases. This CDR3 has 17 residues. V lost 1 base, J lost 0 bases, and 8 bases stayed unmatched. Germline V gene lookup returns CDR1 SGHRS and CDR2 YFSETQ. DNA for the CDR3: TGCGCCAGCAGCTTGCGACCACAGGGGGCGAGCTCCTACGAGCAGTACTTC. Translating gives CASSLRPQGASSYEQYF.

The CDR3 sequence is CASSLGNTIYF. The CDR3 coding sequence is TGTGCCAGCAGCCTTGGAAACACCATATATTTT. The rearrangement links TRBV14 to TRBJ1-3; unclear D gene. From germline, CDR1 is SGHDN and CDR2 FVKESK. The CDR3 has 11 residues. The V gene lost 4 bases and the J gene lost 3 bases, with 1 base spanning the gap. Together with reference TRBV14 and TRBJ1-3, the CDR3 gives the full variable domain: EAGVTQFPSHSVIEKGQTVTLRCDPISGHDNLYWYRRVMGKEIKFLLHFVKESKQDESGMPNNRFLAERTGGTYSTLKVQPAELEDSGVYFCASSLGNTIYFGEGSWLTVV.

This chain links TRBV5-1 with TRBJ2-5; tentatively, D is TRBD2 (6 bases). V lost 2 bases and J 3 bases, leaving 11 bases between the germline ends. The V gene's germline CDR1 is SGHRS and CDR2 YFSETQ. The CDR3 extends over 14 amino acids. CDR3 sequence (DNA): TGCGCCAGCAGCTTCGGGACTCCTAAAGAGACCCAGTACTTC. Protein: CASSFGTPKETQYF.

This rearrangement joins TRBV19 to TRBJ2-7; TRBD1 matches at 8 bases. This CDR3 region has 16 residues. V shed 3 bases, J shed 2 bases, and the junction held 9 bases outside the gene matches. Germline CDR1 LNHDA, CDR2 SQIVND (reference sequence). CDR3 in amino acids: CASSMGTGAKPYEQYF. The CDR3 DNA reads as TGTGCCAGTAGTATGGGGACAGGCGCCAAACCCTACGAGCAGTACTTC.

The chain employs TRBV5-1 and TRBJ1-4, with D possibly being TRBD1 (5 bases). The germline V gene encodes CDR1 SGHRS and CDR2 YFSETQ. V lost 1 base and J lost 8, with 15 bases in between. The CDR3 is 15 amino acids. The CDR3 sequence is CASSLMAVGGEKLFF. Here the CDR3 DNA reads TGCGCCAGCAGCTTGATGGCGGTGGGGGGGGAAAAACTGTTTTTT.

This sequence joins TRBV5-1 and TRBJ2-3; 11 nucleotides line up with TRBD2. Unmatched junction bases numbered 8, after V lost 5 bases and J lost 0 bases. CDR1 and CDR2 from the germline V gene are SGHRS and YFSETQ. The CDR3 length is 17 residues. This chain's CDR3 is CASSRGTSGSSTDTQYF. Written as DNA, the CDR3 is TGCGCCAGCAGTCGTGGGACTAGCGGTTCTAGCACAGATACGCAGTATTTT.

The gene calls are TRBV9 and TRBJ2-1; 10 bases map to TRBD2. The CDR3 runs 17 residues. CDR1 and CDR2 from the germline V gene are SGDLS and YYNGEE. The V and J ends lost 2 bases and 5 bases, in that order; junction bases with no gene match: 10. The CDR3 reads CASSVRGIAGGHNEQFF. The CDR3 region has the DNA TGTGCCAGCAGCGTCCGAGGTATAGCGGGGGGCCACAATGAGCAGTTCTTC. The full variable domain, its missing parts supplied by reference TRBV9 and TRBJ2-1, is DSGVTQTPKHLITATGQRVTLRCSPRSGDLSVYWYQQSLDQGLQFLIQYYNGEERAKGNILERFSAQQFPDLHSELNLSSLELGDSALYFCASSVRGIAGGHNEQFFGPGTRLTVL.

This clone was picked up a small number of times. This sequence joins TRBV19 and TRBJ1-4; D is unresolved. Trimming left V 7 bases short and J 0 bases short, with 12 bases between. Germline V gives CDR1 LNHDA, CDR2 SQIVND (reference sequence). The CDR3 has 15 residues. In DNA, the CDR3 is TGTGCCAGTACCGAGGGAGGAGCAACTAATGAAAAACTGTTTTTT. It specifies CASTEGGATNEKLFF.

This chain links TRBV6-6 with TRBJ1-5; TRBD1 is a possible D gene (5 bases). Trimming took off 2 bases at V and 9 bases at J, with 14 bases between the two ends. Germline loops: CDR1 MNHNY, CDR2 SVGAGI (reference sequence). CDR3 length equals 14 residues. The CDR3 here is CASSYGGGDGPQHF. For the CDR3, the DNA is TGTGCCAGCAGTTACGGGGGAGGGGATGGGCCCCAGCATTTT.

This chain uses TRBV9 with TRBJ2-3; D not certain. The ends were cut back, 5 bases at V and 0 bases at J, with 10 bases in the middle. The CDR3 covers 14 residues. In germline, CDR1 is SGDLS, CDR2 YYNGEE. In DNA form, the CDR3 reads TGTGCCAGCAGTGGCAGGTTGAGCACAGATACGCAGTATTTT. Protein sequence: CASSGRLSTDTQYF.

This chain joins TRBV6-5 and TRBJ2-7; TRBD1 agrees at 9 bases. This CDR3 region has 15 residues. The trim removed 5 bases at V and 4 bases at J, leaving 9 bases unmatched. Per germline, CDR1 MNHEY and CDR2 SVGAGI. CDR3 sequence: CASSPSGTGIYEQYF. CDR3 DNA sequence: TGTGCCAGCAGTCCCTCGGGGACAGGGATTTACGAGCAGTACTTC.